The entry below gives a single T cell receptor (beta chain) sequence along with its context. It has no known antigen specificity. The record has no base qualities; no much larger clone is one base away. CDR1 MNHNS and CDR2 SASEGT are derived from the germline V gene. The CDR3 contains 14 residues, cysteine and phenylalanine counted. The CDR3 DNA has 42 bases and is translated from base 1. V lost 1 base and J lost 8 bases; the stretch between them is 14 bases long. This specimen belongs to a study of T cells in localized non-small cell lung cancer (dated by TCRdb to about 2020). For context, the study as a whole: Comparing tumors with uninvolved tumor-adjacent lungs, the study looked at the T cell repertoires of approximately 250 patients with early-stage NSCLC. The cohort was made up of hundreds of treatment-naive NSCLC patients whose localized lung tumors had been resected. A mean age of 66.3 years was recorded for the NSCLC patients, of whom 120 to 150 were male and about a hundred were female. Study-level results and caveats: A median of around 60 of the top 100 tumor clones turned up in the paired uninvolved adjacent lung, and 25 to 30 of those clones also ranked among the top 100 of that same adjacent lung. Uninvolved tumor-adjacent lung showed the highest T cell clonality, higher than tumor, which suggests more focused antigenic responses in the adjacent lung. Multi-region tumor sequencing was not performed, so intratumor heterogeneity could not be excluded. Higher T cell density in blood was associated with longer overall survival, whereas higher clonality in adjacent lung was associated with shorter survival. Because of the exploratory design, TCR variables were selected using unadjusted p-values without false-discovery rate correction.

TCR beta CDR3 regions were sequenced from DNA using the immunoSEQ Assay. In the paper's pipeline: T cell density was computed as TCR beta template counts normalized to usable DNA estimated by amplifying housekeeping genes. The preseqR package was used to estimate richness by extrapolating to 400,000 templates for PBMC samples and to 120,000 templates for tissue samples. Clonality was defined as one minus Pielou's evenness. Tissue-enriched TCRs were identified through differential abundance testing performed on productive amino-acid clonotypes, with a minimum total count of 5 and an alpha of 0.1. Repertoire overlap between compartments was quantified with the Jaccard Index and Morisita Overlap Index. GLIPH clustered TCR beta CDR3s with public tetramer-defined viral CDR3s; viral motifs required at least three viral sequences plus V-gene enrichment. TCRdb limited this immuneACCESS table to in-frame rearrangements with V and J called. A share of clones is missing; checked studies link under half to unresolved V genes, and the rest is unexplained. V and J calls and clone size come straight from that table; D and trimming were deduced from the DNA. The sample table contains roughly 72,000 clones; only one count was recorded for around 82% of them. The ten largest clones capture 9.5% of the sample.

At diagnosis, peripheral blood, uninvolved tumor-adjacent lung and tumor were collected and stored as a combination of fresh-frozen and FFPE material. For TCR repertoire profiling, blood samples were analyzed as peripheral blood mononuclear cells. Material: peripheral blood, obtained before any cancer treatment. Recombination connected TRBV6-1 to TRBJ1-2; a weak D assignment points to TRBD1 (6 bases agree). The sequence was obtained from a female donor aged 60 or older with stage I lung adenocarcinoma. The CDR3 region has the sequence CASSEEWGLGGYTF. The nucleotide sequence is TGTGCCAGCAGTGAAGAGTGGGGGCTTGGCGGCTACACCTTC.